Presented here are 10 T cell receptor beta chains from one specimen sequenced in a study of T-cell memory formation after mild COVID-19. TCRdb reprocessed the 5' RACE reads via MiXCR and lists one record per CDR3 protein. The sample shows a few hundred thousand distinct CDR3 sequences, 15% to 20% of them seen only once. The sequencing input was PBMCs or a T cell subset sorted from them (not recorded which). The origin of the receptors is a man aged 18 to 30 who had mild COVID-19 (a few samples of this study predate the infection). Cell type and time point are not known.

There are a few counts of this clonotype. The J gene is TRBJ2-1, the V gene TRBV6-5; D is unresolved. Trimming took off 0 bases at V and 5 bases at J, with 11 bases between the two ends. Germline V gene data show CDR1 as MNHEY and CDR2 as SVGAGI. This CDR3 comprises 15 residues. The DNA of the CDR3 is TGTGCCAGCAGTTACTCAGGGAAGGCCCACAATGAGCAGTTCTTC. The encoded protein is CASSYSGKAHNEQFF.

The V call is TRBV14, the J call TRBJ1-1; TRBD1 might be the D (5 bases). Germline V gene lookup returns CDR1 SGHDN and CDR2 FVKESK. The CDR3 consists of 16 residues. V was pared by 4 bases and J by 0 bases, with 15 bases between. The CDR3 DNA reads as TGTGCCAGCAGCCTGAGGGCGGGACCGGTGAACACTGAAGCTTTCTTT. It is translated as CASSLRAGPVNTEAFF.

V gene TRBV18 combines with J gene TRBJ2-1; 7 bases fit TRBD2. The trim removed 4 bases at V and 7 bases at J, leaving 7 bases unmatched. CDR3 size: 14 residues. Germline CDR1 KGHSH, CDR2 LQKENI. The CDR3 DNA follows: TGTGCCAGCTCACGCTCCGGGACTAATAATGAGCAGTTCTTC. Amino acid sequence: CASSRSGTNNEQFF.

This chain connects TRBV7-3 to TRBJ1-5; 10 nucleotides agree with TRBD1. V lost 5 bases to trimming and J lost 1 base; unmatched junction nucleotides: 11. The V gene's germline CDR1 is SGHTA and CDR2 FQGTGA. The CDR3 extends over 18 amino acids. The CDR3 region has the DNA TGTGCCAGCAGCCTCGGGACAGGGGAAAGTGCGAGCAATCAGCCCCAGCATTTT. Translation: CASSLGTGESASNQPQHF.

The rearrangement joins TRBV28 to TRBJ2-1, with 8 bases identical to TRBD1. The ends lost 4 bases at V and 1 base at J; junction bases unmatched: 6. This CDR3 has 16 residues. Germline CDR1 reads MDHEN; CDR2 reads SYDVKM. The CDR3 reads CASSSRTGRSYNEQFF. CDR3 DNA: TGTGCCAGCAGTTCGCGGACAGGGCGATCCTACAATGAGCAGTTCTTC.

This clonotype came up many times. The chain couples TRBV7-9 to TRBJ2-7; 8 nucleotides match TRBD2. Trimming removed 5 bases from V and 2 bases from J; junction bases left unmatched: 8. Germline CDR1 and CDR2: SEHNR and FQNEAQ (reference sequence). This CDR3 is 15 amino acids long. The CDR3 sequence: CASSPTGGAAYEQYF. The DNA of the CDR3 is TGTGCCAGCAGCCCTACCGGGGGGGCCGCCTACGAGCAGTACTTC. The entire variable domain, with the rest obtained from reference TRBV7-9 and TRBJ2-7, is as follows: DTGVSQNPRHKITKRGQNVTFRCDPISEHNRLYWYRQTLGQGPEFLTYFQNEAQLEKSRLLSDRFSAERPKGSFSTLEIQRTEQGDSAMYLCASSPTGGAAYEQYFGPGTRLTVT.

The V gene is TRBV6-5, the J gene TRBJ1-4; TRBD1 might be the D (5 bases). The CDR3 has 12 residues. V was clipped by 8 bases and J by 3 bases, with 7 bases between them. CDR1 MNHEY and CDR2 SVGAGI come from the germline V gene. Written as DNA, the CDR3 is TGTGCCAGCGGGGGACCTAATGAAAAACTGTTTTTT. Its translation: CASGGPNEKLFF.

The chain carries TRBV27 and TRBJ1-6, with 7 bases aligning to TRBD1. V shed 3 bases and J 10 bases; nucleotides not matched to a gene: 6. Germline V gene data show CDR1 as MNHEY and CDR2 as SMNVEV (reference sequence). This CDR3 spans 14 amino acids. The CDR3 is CASSFNRGASPLHF. As DNA, the CDR3 is TGTGCCAGCAGTTTCAACAGGGGAGCCTCACCCCTCCACTTT.

This clonotype was found a few times. The chain couples TRBV4-1 to TRBJ1-6, with 9 positions matching TRBD1. The CDR3 sequence is 15 residues long. Germline CDR1 reads MGHRA; CDR2 reads YSYEKL. V shed 5 bases, J shed 9 bases, and the junction held 8 bases outside the gene matches. The CDR3 region is CASSRGTGRTSPLHF. CDR3 DNA: TGCGCCAGCAGCAGGGGGACAGGGCGGACTTCACCCCTCCACTTT.

The V gene is TRBV6-2 or TRBV6-3, the J gene TRBJ2-4; D unclear. V was shortened by 0 bases and J by 9 bases, with 3 bases between the two germline ends. The length of the CDR3 is 11 residues. Germline V gives CDR1 MNHEY, CDR2 SVGEGT. The CDR3 DNA follows: TGTGCCAGCAGTTACTCCGGCATTCAGTACTTC. Protein sequence: CASSYSGIQYF.